This TCR beta chain was profiled in a study of shared T cell receptors in the human thymus. The germline CDR1 and CDR2 sequences are MDHEN and SYDVKM. The V end was cut by 2 bases, the J end by 5 bases, with 13 bases between. There are 15 residues in the CDR3. The protocol was immunoSEQ multiplex PCR, while the TCRdb copy is restricted to in-frame clones and leaves out a portion. The profile shows 640,000 or so clones, about 87% of them singletons. The data were also submitted as part of a second study, on human thymus T cells. From that paper: Resections obtained during corrective heart surgery supplied the thymus tissue.

This chain joins TRBV28 and TRBJ1-5, with D possibly matching TRBD1 (5 bases). Sequenced sample: thymocytes. The TCR comes from a boy younger than two with a congenital heart defect. The CDR3 protein is CASSLGVPGDQPQHF. In DNA form, the CDR3 reads TGTGCCAGCAGTTTAGGAGTTCCGGGGGATCAGCCCCAGCATTTT. Full variable domain (rest looked up from reference TRBV28 and TRBJ1-5): DVKVTQSSRYLVKRTGEKVFLECVQDMDHENMFWYRQDPGLGLRLIYFSYDVKMKEKGDIPEGYSVSREKKERFSLILESASTNQTSMYLCASSLGVPGDQPQHFGDGTRLSIL.